A single T cell receptor beta chain is shown here with its context. These data belong to a study of early T cells in non-severe SARS-CoV-2 infection. TCRdb used MiXCR to reprocess the 5' RACE reads, holding one entry per CDR3 protein. The sample contains some 90,000 distinct CDR3 sequences, 15% of which appear only once. Trimming took off 1 base at V and 2 bases at J, with 13 bases between the two ends. This CDR3 has 16 amino acids. Germline V gene lookup returns CDR1 SGHVS and CDR2 FQNEAQ. J is TRBJ2-3 and V is TRBV7-8, with D tentatively TRBD2 (5 bases). The TCR was taken from an adult who was a healthcare worker with PCR-confirmed SARS-CoV-2 infection or an uninfected control (not recorded which). Sequencing used whole blood. As DNA, the CDR3 is TGTGCCAGCAGCTTAGGGCGGACTCTCCCCACAGATACGCAGTATTTT. Protein sequence: CASSLGRTLPTDTQYF.